This is a list of T cell receptor beta chains from one sample in a study of cytomegalovirus exposure and HLA in healthy donors. Sequencing used immunoSEQ multiplex PCR; TCRdb keeps in-frame clones, though not all of them. The top ten hold 7% of the sample, which has about 160,000 clones, about four fifths seen once. Source material: PBMCs. All receptors come from a woman in her 30s in good health and CMV-seropositive. The CDR3 runs from the conserved cysteine through the conserved F or W. Each record gives: J gene, V gene, clone size, D gene, CDR3 DNA, CDR3 protein. A D gene is named only where the DNA matches it firmly. For some rows the clone size is stated as once, few or many, or as a class when expanded; others skip it.

J gene: TRBJ1-5; V gene: TRBV6-5; clone size: once; D gene: -; CDR3 DNA: TGTGCCAGCAAGAGGGACTTAAAGTATCAGCCCCAGCATTTT; CDR3 protein: CASKRDLKYQPQHF
J gene: TRBJ2-2; V gene: TRBV11-3; clone size: -; D gene: -; CDR3 DNA: TGTGCCAGCAGCTTAGGCAGTTATGGCTCCCAGTGGACCGGGGAGCTGTTTTTT; CDR3 protein: CASSLGSYGSQWTGELFF
J gene: TRBJ2-7; V gene: TRBV2; clone size: -; D gene: -; CDR3 DNA: TGTGCCAGCAGGCCCCTGGGGGGATCCTACGAGCAGTACTTC; CDR3 protein: CASRPLGGSYEQYF
J gene: TRBJ1-3; V gene: TRBV10-3; clone size: -; D gene: TRBD1; CDR3 DNA: TGTGCCATCAGTGGGGACAGCCTCTCTGGAAACACCATATATTTT; CDR3 protein: CAISGDSLSGNTIYF
J gene: TRBJ1-2; V gene: TRBV7-2; clone size: -; D gene: -; CDR3 DNA: TGTGCCAGCAGCTCGCTGACAGTTTATGGCTACACCTTC; CDR3 protein: CASSSLTVYGYTF
J gene: TRBJ1-6; V gene: TRBV7-2; clone size: -; D gene: -; CDR3 DNA: TGTGCCAGCAGCTTACTAGTAGGCAATTCACCCCTCCACTTT; CDR3 protein: CASSLLVGNSPLHF
J gene: TRBJ2-3; V gene: TRBV5-1; clone size: -; D gene: TRBD2; CDR3 DNA: TGCGCCAGCAGCTTGCTAGCGGGGAGCACAGATACGCAGTATTTT; CDR3 protein: CASSLLAGSTDTQYF
J gene: TRBJ2-7; V gene: TRBV4-2; clone size: once; D gene: -; CDR3 DNA: TGTGCCAGCAGCCAAGATGAAAAGGGGGCCTACGAGCAGTACTTC; CDR3 protein: CASSQDEKGAYEQYF
J gene: TRBJ2-7; V gene: TRBV18; clone size: -; D gene: -; CDR3 DNA: TGTGCCAGCTCACCAAACCCGATTGGCAGAATCTCCTACGAGCAGTACTTC; CDR3 protein: CASSPNPIGRISYEQYF
J gene: TRBJ1-1; V gene: TRBV5-4; clone size: -; D gene: TRBD1; CDR3 DNA: TGTGCCAGCAGAAAGGACAGGGCCTTTATCCACACTGAAGCTTTCTTT; CDR3 protein: CASRKDRAFIHTEAFF
J gene: TRBJ2-1; V gene: TRBV19; clone size: -; D gene: -; CDR3 DNA: TGTGCCAGTAAGGCACAGCCCTACAATGAGCAGTTCTTC; CDR3 protein: CASKAQPYNEQFF
J gene: TRBJ2-3; V gene: TRBV27; clone size: few; D gene: TRBD1; CDR3 DNA: TGTGCCAGCAGTTCCTTTGGACAGGGGAGTACAGATACGCAGTATTTT; CDR3 protein: CASSSFGQGSTDTQYF
J gene: TRBJ1-5; V gene: TRBV7-2; clone size: few; D gene: TRBD1; CDR3 DNA: TGTGCCAGCAGCTTAGGGGACAGTCCGTTTCATCAGCCCCAGCATTTT; CDR3 protein: CASSLGDSPFHQPQHF
J gene: TRBJ2-1; V gene: TRBV7-2; clone size: few; D gene: TRBD2; CDR3 DNA: TGTGCCAGCAGCTTAGCGTACAGCGGGGGGGACAATGAGCAGTTCTTC; CDR3 protein: CASSLAYSGGDNEQFF
J gene: TRBJ1-2; V gene: TRBV11-2; clone size: -; D gene: -; CDR3 DNA: TGTGCCAGCAGCTTGACAGGACCTCTCTATGGCTACACCTTC; CDR3 protein: CASSLTGPLYGYTF
J gene: TRBJ1-1; V gene: TRBV5-1; clone size: -; D gene: TRBD1; CDR3 DNA: TGCGCCAGCAGCTTGAACAGGGGGGCTGAAGCTTTCTTT; CDR3 protein: CASSLNRGAEAFF
J gene: TRBJ2-4; V gene: TRBV6-6; clone size: -; D gene: TRBD1; CDR3 DNA: TGTGCCAGCAGTTTAACGGGACAGGGGATTAACATTCAGTACTTC; CDR3 protein: CASSLTGQGINIQYF
J gene: TRBJ1-2; V gene: TRBV28; clone size: -; D gene: TRBD1; CDR3 DNA: TGTGCCAGCAGTTTGACAGGGCCCAACTATGGCTACACCTTC; CDR3 protein: CASSLTGPNYGYTF
J gene: TRBJ1-3; V gene: TRBV4-2; clone size: -; D gene: -; CDR3 DNA: TGTGCCAGCAGCCAAGATCGATGGCCGGGGAACACCATATATTTT; CDR3 protein: CASSQDRWPGNTIYF
J gene: TRBJ1-2; V gene: TRBV29-1; clone size: -; D gene: -; CDR3 DNA: TGCAGCGTTGTTCGGGGTACCCTGGGCTATGGCTACACCTTC; CDR3 protein: CSVVRGTLGYGYTF
J gene: TRBJ1-1; V gene: TRBV27; clone size: -; D gene: TRBD1; CDR3 DNA: TGTGCCAGCGAACACCGGGGGACAGGAATCACTGAAGCTTTCTTT; CDR3 protein: CASEHRGTGITEAFF
J gene: TRBJ2-3; V gene: TRBV5-1; clone size: -; D gene: -; CDR3 DNA: TGCGCCAGCAGCTTAGACACGGGCACAGATACGCAGTATTTT; CDR3 protein: CASSLDTGTDTQYF
J gene: TRBJ1-1; V gene: TRBV6-1; clone size: -; D gene: TRBD1; CDR3 DNA: TGTGCCAACGTAAGACAGGGGGCATGGACTGAAGCTTTCTTT; CDR3 protein: CANVRQGAWTEAFF
J gene: TRBJ1-2; V gene: TRBV2; clone size: -; D gene: -; CDR3 DNA: TGTGCCAGCACCTCAGGGTACGGGTCTGGCTACACCTTC; CDR3 protein: CASTSGYGSGYTF
J gene: TRBJ2-7; V gene: TRBV5-1; clone size: -; D gene: -; CDR3 DNA: TGCGCCAGCAGCTTGAGTCAGCAGGGGCTTCCCTACGAGCAGTACTTC; CDR3 protein: CASSLSQQGLPYEQYF
J gene: TRBJ1-5; V gene: TRBV28; clone size: -; D gene: TRBD1; CDR3 DNA: TGTGCCAGCAGTGACACAGGGGCCGGGGGGCCCCAGCATTTT; CDR3 protein: CASSDTGAGGPQHF
J gene: TRBJ2-7; V gene: TRBV19; clone size: -; D gene: -; CDR3 DNA: TGTGCCAGTAGTATCGGACTTACAACCTACGAGCAGTACTTC; CDR3 protein: CASSIGLTTYEQYF
J gene: TRBJ2-7; V gene: TRBV4-2; clone size: -; D gene: TRBD1; CDR3 DNA: TGTGCCAGCAGCCGCACGGACAGGGGGTCCTACGAGCAGTACTTC; CDR3 protein: CASSRTDRGSYEQYF
J gene: TRBJ1-1; V gene: TRBV29-1; clone size: -; D gene: -; CDR3 DNA: TGCAGCACCCTGAGGACACCAGATGAAGAAGCTTTCTTT; CDR3 protein: CSTLRTPDEEAFF
J gene: TRBJ1-5; V gene: TRBV5-6; clone size: -; D gene: TRBD1; CDR3 DNA: TGTGCCAGCAGCTTAGGTTGGCAGGGGGCGAATCAGCCCCAGCATTTT; CDR3 protein: CASSLGWQGANQPQHF
J gene: TRBJ1-1; V gene: TRBV5-1; clone size: -; D gene: TRBD1; CDR3 DNA: TGCGCCAGCAGCAGGGACAGCCAGAACACTGAAGCTTTCTTT; CDR3 protein: CASSRDSQNTEAFF
J gene: TRBJ2-5; V gene: TRBV9; clone size: -; D gene: TRBD2; CDR3 DNA: TGTGCCAGCAGCCCCGAGGGAGGGTCGGAGACCCAGTACTTC; CDR3 protein: CASSPEGGSETQYF
J gene: TRBJ2-3; V gene: TRBV5-1; clone size: few; D gene: TRBD1; CDR3 DNA: TGCGCCAGCAGCGAAACAGGGGCAGATACGCAGTATTTT; CDR3 protein: CASSETGADTQYF
J gene: TRBJ2-3; V gene: TRBV5-1; clone size: -; D gene: TRBD2; CDR3 DNA: TGCGCCAGCAGCCTTTACCCCTCTAGCGGGGGAGGGTCAGATACGCAGTATTTT; CDR3 protein: CASSLYPSSGGGSDTQYF
J gene: TRBJ1-1; V gene: TRBV6-1; clone size: -; D gene: -; CDR3 DNA: TGTGCCAGCAGTGAATACGGGGGCACTGAAGCTTTCTTT; CDR3 protein: CASSEYGGTEAFF
J gene: TRBJ1-1; V gene: TRBV6-1; clone size: -; D gene: TRBD1; CDR3 DNA: TGTGCCAGCAGTGCCTGGGACAGGGGTCGAGGCACTGAAGCTTTCTTT; CDR3 protein: CASSAWDRGRGTEAFF
J gene: TRBJ1-5; V gene: TRBV7-2; clone size: -; D gene: -; CDR3 DNA: TGTGCCAGCAGCTTCGGGGGGGCAGGCCAGCCCCAGCATTTT; CDR3 protein: CASSFGGAGQPQHF
J gene: TRBJ1-4; V gene: TRBV28; clone size: -; D gene: -; CDR3 DNA: TGTGCCACCGCTACTCCTGCAACTAATGAAAAACTGTTTTTT; CDR3 protein: CATATPATNEKLFF
J gene: TRBJ1-1; V gene: TRBV9; clone size: -; D gene: TRBD1; CDR3 DNA: TGTGCCAGCAGCTCCAGCGGACAGGGGTACACTGAAGCTTTCTTT; CDR3 protein: CASSSSGQGYTEAFF
J gene: TRBJ1-5; V gene: TRBV7-9; clone size: -; D gene: -; CDR3 DNA: TGTTCCAGCAGCCAGATTAATCAGCCCCAGCATTTT; CDR3 protein: CSSSQINQPQHF
J gene: TRBJ1-5; V gene: TRBV5-6; clone size: few; D gene: -; CDR3 DNA: TGTGCCAGCAGCTTCGGGGGGGACAATCAGCCCCAGCATTTT; CDR3 protein: CASSFGGDNQPQHF
J gene: TRBJ2-5; V gene: TRBV2; clone size: -; D gene: -; CDR3 DNA: TGTGCCAGCAGTGAAAGGCGGGGCCCAGAGACCCAGTACTTC; CDR3 protein: CASSERRGPETQYF
J gene: TRBJ2-1; V gene: TRBV4-3; clone size: -; D gene: TRBD2; CDR3 DNA: TGCGCCAGCAGCCAGGGGGTAGGGACTAGCGGGGGGGCCTACAATGAGCAGTTCTTC; CDR3 protein: CASSQGVGTSGGAYNEQFF
J gene: TRBJ1-2; V gene: TRBV5-5; clone size: -; D gene: -; CDR3 DNA: TGTGCCAGCAGCTTGGACTTAGCGAGAGATGGCTACACCTTC; CDR3 protein: CASSLDLARDGYTF
J gene: TRBJ2-7; V gene: TRBV7-8; clone size: -; D gene: -; CDR3 DNA: TGTGCCATCAAGCTAGAGCCGGCATACGAGCAGTACTTC; CDR3 protein: CAIKLEPAYEQYF
J gene: TRBJ2-1; V gene: TRBV18; clone size: -; D gene: TRBD2; CDR3 DNA: TGTGCCAGCTCACCCGCAGGGAGGGTAAGGGGTGAGCAGTTCTTC; CDR3 protein: CASSPAGRVRGEQFF
J gene: TRBJ2-7; V gene: TRBV18; clone size: -; D gene: -; CDR3 DNA: TGTGCCAGCTCCCTCTTACGCTCCTACGAGCAGTACTTC; CDR3 protein: CASSLLRSYEQYF
J gene: TRBJ1-1; V gene: TRBV18; clone size: -; D gene: -; CDR3 DNA: TGTGCCAGCTCACCACGAAGAAGCGAGAACACTGAAGCTTTCTTT; CDR3 protein: CASSPRRSENTEAFF
J gene: TRBJ1-1; V gene: TRBV28; clone size: -; D gene: -; CDR3 DNA: TGTGCCAGCAGGAAACCGGGACAAGGCTTGAACACTGAAGCTTTCTTT; CDR3 protein: CASRKPGQGLNTEAFF
J gene: TRBJ2-7; V gene: TRBV27; clone size: -; D gene: -; CDR3 DNA: TGTGCCAGCAGTTTGCGGGGCTACGAGCAGTACTTC; CDR3 protein: CASSLRGYEQYF
J gene: TRBJ2-2; V gene: TRBV5-1; clone size: few; D gene: TRBD1; CDR3 DNA: TGCGCCAGCAGCGTCAGGGGGCGTGGAGTCGGGGAGCTGTTTTTT; CDR3 protein: CASSVRGRGVGELFF
J gene: TRBJ2-1; V gene: TRBV9; clone size: -; D gene: TRBD2; CDR3 DNA: TGTGCCAGCAGCGTAGCACTAGCGGGGGGGTCTTCCAATGAGCAGTTCTTC; CDR3 protein: CASSVALAGGSSNEQFF
J gene: TRBJ2-7; V gene: TRBV5-6; clone size: -; D gene: -; CDR3 DNA: TGTGCCAGCAGCTTGGCGGGGAACGAGCAGTACTTC; CDR3 protein: CASSLAGNEQYF
J gene: TRBJ1-2; V gene: TRBV30; clone size: -; D gene: TRBD1; CDR3 DNA: TGTGCCTGGAGTGTACGCGGCAGGGGGCCCACTTATGGCTACACCTTC; CDR3 protein: CAWSVRGRGPTYGYTF
J gene: TRBJ1-2; V gene: TRBV29-1; clone size: -; D gene: -; CDR3 DNA: TGCAGCGCCGCAGTCGGACTCTCCTTCTATGGCTACACCTTC; CDR3 protein: CSAAVGLSFYGYTF
J gene: TRBJ2-1; V gene: TRBV6-4; clone size: -; D gene: -; CDR3 DNA: TGTGCCAGCAGTGAGGATGCAGGGTTCTACAATGAGCAGTTCTTC; CDR3 protein: CASSEDAGFYNEQFF
J gene: TRBJ2-2; V gene: TRBV27; clone size: -; D gene: TRBD2; CDR3 DNA: TGTGCCAGCAGTTTCTCCGGACTAGCGGGGGACACCGGGGAGCTGTTTTTT; CDR3 protein: CASSFSGLAGDTGELFF
J gene: TRBJ2-1; V gene: TRBV6-4; clone size: -; D gene: -; CDR3 DNA: TGTGCCAGCAGTGTGGTGGGGAGCGACGCCGATGAGCAGTTCTTC; CDR3 protein: CASSVVGSDADEQFF
J gene: TRBJ1-5; V gene: TRBV28; clone size: -; D gene: TRBD1; CDR3 DNA: TGTGCCAGCAGTCCCCCCCAGGGGGGTGTGAGTCAGCCCCAGCATTTT; CDR3 protein: CASSPPQGGVSQPQHF